Below, 30 T cell receptor beta chains from the same sample are listed, as sequenced in a study of T-cell reconstitution after alpha-beta-depleted transplantation in children. Preparation of the TCRbeta library used unique molecular identifiers. MiXCR, applied by TCRdb to the PCR reads, yields one record per CDR3 protein. Of over 550,000 distinct CDR3 sequences in the sample, over 9.5% are singletons; the top ten hold 3.5% to 5%. Sequenced material: PBMCs from the stem cell graft donor, taken from the stem cell graft. The source of these receptors is a human donor who donated a stem cell graft to a child with acute myeloid leukemia.

This clonotype was seen a handful of times. The V gene is TRBV2, the J gene TRBJ1-2; TRBD1 might be the D (6 bases). The CDR3 sequence is 13 residues long. The germline gives CDR1 SNHLY, CDR2 FYNNEI. V was cut by 5 bases and J by 12 bases, with 19 bases left in between. The CDR3 spells CASSFRDTESNTF. In DNA form, the CDR3 reads TGTGCCAGCAGTTTCCGGGACACGGAGTCGAACACCTTC.

In its sample, this clonotype was seen many times. This chain uses TRBV5-6 with TRBJ2-3, with 10 bases identical to TRBD2. The germline gives CDR1 SGHDT, CDR2 YYEEEE. V was clipped by 0 bases and J by 5 bases; unmatched bases: 6. The CDR3 is 16 amino acids. For the CDR3, the DNA is TGTGCCAGCAGCTTGGGGACTAGCGGAGGAGGAGATACGCAGTATTTT. Translating gives CASSLGTSGGGDTQYF.

Worth noting for this clonotype: The germline gene is not matched at one end of the junction; a read error may be the cause. This rearrangement joins TRBV7-7 to TRBJ2-5, with D possibly being TRBD2 (5 bases). The CDR3 is made up of 19 amino acids. Germline-derived CDR1 and CDR2 are SSHAT and FNYEAQ (reference sequence). Here the CDR3 reads CASSLLSSARGRRGETQYF. CDR3 nucleotides: TGTGCTAGCAGCTTGCTGTCTTCGGCTCGCGGGCGCCGGGGAGAGACCCAGTACTTC.

This clonotype was seen repeatedly, ten times or more. The gene calls are TRBV12-3 or TRBV12-4 and TRBJ2-1, with 12 bases matching TRBD2. CDR3 size: 21 residues. After removal of 3 bases from V and 0 bases from J, the junction contained 15 bases not matched to a gene. The CDR3 reads CASSFPLLAGGSSSSYNEQFF. CDR3 nucleotides: TGTGCCAGCAGTTTCCCCTTACTAGCGGGAGGCTCGTCTAGCTCCTACAATGAGCAGTTCTTC.

This clonotype was recorded at least ten times. The chain joins TRBV10-2 to TRBJ1-5; the match to TRBD1 covers 7 bases. Unmatched junction bases numbered 4, after V lost 5 bases and J lost 3 bases. This CDR3 spans 14 amino acids. CDR1 and CDR2 (germline): WSHSY, SAAADI. This CDR3 reads CASSITGDNQPQHF. The CDR3 DNA follows: TGCGCCAGCAGTATTACAGGGGACAATCAGCCCCAGCATTTT.

This clonotype appeared many times. J is TRBJ2-1 and V is TRBV29-1, with TRBD2 as a possible D gene (6 bases). With 8 bases removed from V and 5 bases from J, the gap between germline ends came to 13 bases. Per the germline V gene, CDR1 is SQVTM and CDR2 is ANQGSEA. The CDR3 is made up of 12 amino acids. As DNA, the CDR3 is TGCAGCTCCCTCCCTAGCGACAATGAGCAGTTCTTC. Amino acids: CSSLPSDNEQFF.

V is TRBV7-9 and J is TRBJ1-5; D is unresolved. From germline, CDR1 is SEHNR and CDR2 FQNEAQ (reference sequence). V lost 6 bases and J 4 bases, leaving 10 bases between the germline ends. This CDR3 has 13 residues. CDR3 amino acids: CASRLSENQPQHF. Here the CDR3 DNA reads TGTGCCAGCAGACTTTCGGAGAATCAGCCCCAGCATTTT.

The genes are TRBV4-3 and TRBJ2-7; D may be TRBD1 (5 bases). Between the trimmed V and J ends, which lost 0 bases and 4 bases, there was a span of 13 bases. Germline V lookup: CDR1 LGHNA, CDR2 YSLEER. CDR3 length: 15 amino acids. CDR3 coding DNA: TGCGCCAGCAGCCAAGATCGACAGAGCTTATACGAGCAGTACTTC. Protein product: CASSQDRQSLYEQYF.

The chain joins TRBV7-2 to TRBJ2-5; 8 bases are a match to TRBD2. This CDR3 has 15 amino acids. Unmatched junction bases numbered 10, after V lost 5 bases and J lost 5 bases. Germline V gene lookup returns CDR1 SGHTA and CDR2 FQGNSA. CDR3 sequence reads: CASSGPTGREETQYF. In nucleotides, the CDR3 is TGTGCCAGCAGCGGACCCACCGGGAGGGAGGAGACCCAGTACTTC.

This clonotype has at least ten counts. This chain links TRBV15 with TRBJ2-2; 11 bases are shared with TRBD2. Germline loops: CDR1 LNHNV, CDR2 YYDKDF (reference sequence). The V gene end was trimmed by 4 bases and the J gene end by 0 bases; junction bases not matched to a gene: 13. There are 20 residues in the CDR3. For the CDR3, the DNA is TGTGCCACCAGCAAATGGACTAGCGGGCGGGTAAATGCGAACACCGGGGAGCTGTTTTTT. Protein sequence: CATSKWTSGRVNANTGELFF.

This clonotype was picked up many times. The V gene is TRBV19, the J gene TRBJ2-7; no firm D call. Trimming took off 5 bases at V and 6 bases at J, with 8 bases between the two ends. Germline CDR1 and CDR2: LNHDA and SQIVND (reference sequence). This CDR3 region has 11 residues. This CDR3 is CASSVGREQYF. CDR3 DNA sequence: TGTGCCAGTAGTGTAGGGCGCGAGCAGTACTTC.

This clonotype was seen a few times. The chain uses TRBV6-1 and TRBJ2-4; the match to TRBD2 covers 7 bases. V lost 8 bases and J lost 5; bases outside the gene matches: 12. Germline-derived CDR1 and CDR2 are MNHNS and SASEGT. The CDR3 length is 15 residues. In DNA form, the CDR3 reads TGTGCCAGCTCCACTGGGACTAACCAAGAAAACATTCAGTACTTC. Translation: CASSTGTNQENIQYF.

There are many counts of this clonotype. The chain recombines TRBV20-1 with TRBJ1-1; 7 nucleotides match TRBD1. J gave up 0 bases and V 5 bases, and 3 bases lay outside the gene matches. The CDR3 spans 13 residues. Looked up from germline, CDR1 is DFQATT and CDR2 is SNEGSKA (reference sequence). The CDR3 loop reads CSADRVLNTEAFF. The CDR3 region has the DNA TGCAGTGCTGACAGGGTATTGAACACTGAAGCTTTCTTT.

This clonotype was detected many times. The chain recombines TRBV5-1 with TRBJ2-7, with 12 positions matching TRBD1. Germline CDR1 SGHRS, CDR2 YFSETQ. This CDR3 is 16 amino acids long. V was pared by 3 bases and J by 5 bases, with 9 bases of the junction left unmatched. The CDR3 DNA follows: TGCGCCAGCAGCTCCGGGACAGGGGGCCTCACAAACGAGCAGTACTTC. Translating gives CASSSGTGGLTNEQYF. The variable domain in full, with the rest retrieved from reference TRBV5-1 and TRBJ2-7, is KAGVTQTPRYLIKTRGQQVTLSCSPISGHRSVSWYQQTPGQGLQFLFEYFSETQRNKGNFPGRFSGRQFSNSRSEMNVSTLELGDSALYLCASSSGTGGLTNEQYFGPGTRLTVT.

V gene TRBV6-5 combines with J gene TRBJ2-1, with 7 bases fitting TRBD2. The CDR3 extends over 15 amino acids. Germline V gene lookup returns CDR1 MNHEY and CDR2 SVGAGI. The ends lost 2 bases at V and 7 bases at J; junction bases unmatched: 8. The CDR3 loop reads CASSYRTLGGNEQFF. As DNA, the CDR3 is TGTGCCAGCAGTTACCGCACCCTCGGGGGGAATGAGCAGTTCTTC.

This clonotype was recorded a few times. A read error may produce the germline difference seen at one junction end. The rearrangement links TRBV6-1 to TRBJ1-2; no firm D call. Germline CDR1 and CDR2: MNHNS and SASEGT. This CDR3 has 10 residues. CDR3 nucleotide sequence: TGTGCCAGCAGCGCCCGGAGTCCCGCCTTC. It is translated as CASSARSPAF.

The rearrangement links TRBV7-3 to TRBJ2-2; D is perhaps TRBD1 (6 bases). This CDR3 contains 16 residues. The V end lost 2 bases, the J end lost 4 bases, and 14 bases lay between the germline ends. Germline V gene lookup returns CDR1 SGHTA and CDR2 FQGTGA. The CDR3 DNA reads TGTGCCAGCAGCTTAGGGCTGGGGGCGCGCACCGGGGAGCTGTTTTTT. It yields the protein CASSLGLGARTGELFF. Variable domain in full (rest from reference TRBV7-3 and TRBJ2-2): GAGVSQTPSNKVTEKGKYVELRCDPISGHTALYWYRQSLGQGPEFLIYFQGTGAADDSGLPNDRFFAVRPEGSVSTLKIQRTERGDSAVYLCASSLGLGARTGELFFGEGSRLTVL.

This clonotype was seen a handful of times. The chain uses TRBV24-1 and TRBJ2-5; the D is unclear. The V gene's germline CDR1 is KGHDR and CDR2 SFDVKD. Trimming took 0 bases from V and 3 from J, leaving 13 bases between them. There are 16 residues in the CDR3. The CDR3 sequence: CATSDLGHVGKETQYF. The CDR3 DNA reads as TGTGCCACCAGTGATTTGGGCCATGTGGGGAAAGAGACCCAGTACTTC.

The table lists this clonotype with a few counts. J is TRBJ1-5 and V is TRBV7-9; D might be TRBD1 (6 bases). This CDR3 contains 13 residues. The germline V gene encodes CDR1 SEHNR and CDR2 FQNEAQ (reference sequence). Trimming cost V 10 bases and J 6 bases, with 16 bases left between them. CDR3: CATQQGAIQPQHF. The CDR3 DNA sequence: TGTGCCACCCAACAGGGAGCAATTCAGCCCCAGCATTTT.

This clonotype was counted only a few times. The chain couples TRBV7-6 to TRBJ2-3; D might be TRBD2 (6 bases). The germline gives CDR1 SGHVS, CDR2 FNYEAQ. The CDR3 contains 15 residues. V was trimmed by 5 bases and J by 1 base, leaving 13 bases between them. For the CDR3, the DNA is TGTGCCAGCAGCACCCCGGGACTGGGCACAGATACGCAGTATTTT. This sequence encodes CASSTPGLGTDTQYF.

This clonotype was seen only a few times. CDR3 amino acids: CATVMTSANTDTQYF. The CDR3 region has the DNA TGTGCCACCGTTATGACTAGCGCGAACACAGATACGCAGTATTTT. The V call is TRBV2, the J call TRBJ2-3, with 8 bases that match TRBD2. Germline CDR1 and CDR2: SNHLY and FYNNEI. This CDR3 has 15 residues. V shed 10 bases and J 2 bases; nucleotides not matched to a gene: 11.

This clonotype has a count of ten or more. The rearrangement uses TRBV5-4 and TRBJ2-7; D is unresolved. Germline values: CDR1 SGHNT, CDR2 YYREEE (reference sequence). V lost 3 bases to trimming and J lost 3 bases, with 7 bases between them. This CDR3 region has 12 residues. DNA for the CDR3: TGTGCCAGCAGCTACGACCACTACGAGCAGTACTTC. Protein sequence: CASSYDHYEQYF. Full variable domain (outside the CDR3, taken from reference TRBV5-4 and TRBJ2-7): ETGVTQSPTHLIKTRGQQVTLRCSSQSGHNTVSWYQQALGQGPQFIFQYYREEENGRGNFPPRFSGLQFPNYSSELNVNALELDDSALYLCASSYDHYEQYFGPGTRLTVT.

The table lists this clonotype with many counts. This chain links TRBV12-3 or TRBV12-4 with TRBJ2-5; 7 nucleotides align to TRBD2. V was pared by 6 bases and J by 5 bases, with 9 bases of the junction left unmatched. This CDR3 has 14 residues. The CDR3 DNA reads TGTGCCAGCAGACCCCCGGGGAGGGCGGAGACCCAGTACTTC. Translating it yields CASRPPGRAETQYF.

Ten or more counts support this clonotype. The gene calls are TRBV2 and TRBJ2-1, with 11 bases fitting TRBD2. Germline V gives CDR1 SNHLY, CDR2 FYNNEI. Unmatched junction bases numbered 13, after V lost 9 bases and J lost 0 bases. The CDR3 consists of 18 residues. CDR3 region: CASTRLAGRHSSYNEQFF. As DNA, the CDR3 is TGTGCCAGTACCCGACTAGCGGGGCGCCATAGCTCCTACAATGAGCAGTTCTTC.

This clonotype was recorded at least ten times. The chain uses TRBV7-2 and TRBJ1-6, with no clear D. Germline V lookup: CDR1 SGHTA, CDR2 FQGNSA. V was trimmed by 2 bases and J by 5 bases, leaving 10 bases between them. The CDR3 is 15 amino acids. The CDR3 protein is CASSLMSADNSPLHF. The CDR3 nucleotides are TGTGCCAGCAGCTTAATGTCCGCAGATAATTCACCCCTCCACTTT.

This clonotype has more than one count but fewer than ten. This chain links TRBV12-3 or TRBV12-4 with TRBJ1-1, with D unclear. V was cut by 5 bases and J by 0 bases, with 13 bases left in between. The CDR3 covers 15 residues. The DNA of the CDR3 is TGTGCCAGCAGTCCGCAGCGTTCCATGAACACTGAAGCTTTCTTT. Translation gives CASSPQRSMNTEAFF.

The rearrangement uses TRBV7-9 and TRBJ1-5, with 9 bases lining up with TRBD1. The ends lost 5 bases at V and 5 bases at J; junction bases unmatched: 7. CDR3 length equals 15 residues. In germline, CDR1 is SEHNR, CDR2 FQNEAQ (reference sequence). The CDR3 here is CASSPNTGGHQPQHF. For the CDR3, the DNA is TGTGCCAGCAGCCCCAACACAGGGGGCCATCAGCCCCAGCATTTT.

This clonotype was observed many times. The chain combines TRBV20-1 with TRBJ2-1; 16 bases line up with TRBD2. Germline CDR1 DFQATT, CDR2 SNEGSKA (reference sequence). This CDR3 has 18 amino acids. The trim removed 1 base at V and 4 bases at J, leaving 7 bases unmatched. Here the CDR3 reads CSARAGLAGGIPYNEQFF. The DNA of the CDR3 is TGCAGTGCTAGAGCGGGACTAGCGGGAGGGATCCCATACAATGAGCAGTTCTTC.

The chain uses TRBV7-3 and TRBJ2-1; TRBD2 aligns across 7 bases. The CDR3 has 18 residues. The V gene's germline CDR1 is SGHTA and CDR2 FQGTGA. Losses at the gene ends were 5 bases for V and 0 bases for J; bases not matched to a gene: 13. In nucleotides, the CDR3 is TGTGCCAGCAGCCCTCAAGGCCTCGGGGGGAGCTCCTACAATGAGCAGTTCTTC. It codes for CASSPQGLGGSSYNEQFF. The full variable domain, rest sourced from reference TRBV7-3 and TRBJ2-1, is GAGVSQTPSNKVTEKGKYVELRCDPISGHTALYWYRQSLGQGPEFLIYFQGTGAADDSGLPNDRFFAVRPEGSVSTLKIQRTERGDSAVYLCASSPQGLGGSSYNEQFFGPGTRLTVL.

The table lists this clonotype with many counts. V gene TRBV20-1 combines with J gene TRBJ2-7, with TRBD2 matching 7 bases. The J segment lost 6 bases and the V segment lost 2 bases, leaving 4 bases of the junction unmatched. The CDR3 extends over 12 amino acids. Germline CDR1 DFQATT, CDR2 SNEGSKA (reference sequence). CDR3 protein: CSARSWGGEQYF. The CDR3 bases are TGCAGTGCTAGATCCTGGGGGGGCGAGCAGTACTTC.